Below are 27 T cell receptor beta chains sequenced from a single sample in a study of response to subunit inactivated influenza vaccine. TCRdb recomputed calls from the RT-PCR reads with MiXCR, one row per CDR3 protein. The table includes around 500,000 distinct CDR3 sequences, roughly 11% detected once. The specimen comprised PBMCs from blood, sampled roughly 46 days after vaccination. These receptors originate from a man aged 50 to 59 who received an inactivated influenza vaccine.

This clonotype was picked up a small number of times. The chain recombines TRBV28 with TRBJ2-7; 12 bases map to TRBD2. After removal of 4 bases from V and 1 base from J, the junction contained 5 bases not matched to a gene. Germline V gene data show CDR1 as MDHEN and CDR2 as SYDVKM. This CDR3 is built from 16 residues. The CDR3 DNA is TGTGCCAGCAGTTGGGGACTAGCGGGCGGGTCCTACGAGCAGTACTTC. Amino acid sequence: CASSWGLAGGSYEQYF.

V usage is TRBV12-5 and J usage is TRBJ2-1; 8 bases fit TRBD1. CDR3 length: 15 amino acids. Trimming removed 6 bases from V and 8 bases from J; junction bases left unmatched: 12. In germline, CDR1 is LGHNT, CDR2 FRNRAP. As DNA, the CDR3 is TGTGCTAGTGGCCCGATCCAGGGGGCGCAGGATGAGCAGTTCTTC. It translates to CASGPIQGAQDEQFF.

The chain has TRBV5-1 and TRBJ2-7; 14 bases line up with TRBD2. Germline V gene sequence: CDR1 SGHRS, CDR2 YFSETQ. The CDR3 has 19 residues. V trimming: 2 bases; J trimming: 4 bases; junction bases outside the gene matches: 14. CDR3 sequence: CASSLVTGTSGSDRYEQYF. The CDR3 DNA is TGCGCCAGCAGCTTAGTGACCGGGACTAGCGGGAGTGATCGGTACGAGCAGTACTTC.

This clonotype occurred many times. The CDR3 protein is CASSRQASYEQYF. CDR3 nucleotide sequence: TGTGCCAGCAGCAGACAGGCCTCCTACGAGCAGTACTTC. The chain is built from TRBV7-8 and TRBJ2-7, with D possibly TRBD1 on 6 matching bases. The CDR3 is made up of 13 amino acids. V lost 5 bases and J 0 bases, leaving 8 bases between the germline ends. Germline V CDR1 and CDR2: SGHVS, FQNEAQ.

The chain's CDR3 is CATSDFRESGELFF. CDR3 bases: TGTGCCACCAGTGATTTTCGGGAATCCGGGGAGCTGTTTTTT. The V call is TRBV24-1, the J call TRBJ2-2, with D possibly being TRBD2 (5 bases). V lost 1 base and J 6 bases, leaving 8 bases between the germline ends. The CDR3 spans 14 residues. The germline V gene has CDR1 KGHDR and CDR2 SFDVKD.

This sequence joins TRBV14 and TRBJ2-1, with TRBD1 matching 8 bases. The J segment lost 10 bases and the V segment lost 2 bases, leaving 10 bases of the junction unmatched. In germline, CDR1 is SGHDN, CDR2 FVKESK. This CDR3 comprises 15 residues. CDR3 protein: CASSQIDRGREEQFF. DNA of the CDR3: TGTGCCAGCAGCCAAATAGACAGGGGCAGGGAGGAGCAGTTCTTC.

This clonotype was detected a few times. CDR3 in amino acids: CATSDTRTSGSTDTQYF. CDR3 nucleotides: TGTGCCACCAGTGACACCCGGACTAGCGGGAGTACAGATACGCAGTATTTT. The rearrangement uses TRBV24-1 and TRBJ2-3; 13 bases line up with TRBD2. Trimming cost V 4 bases and J 3 bases; bases outside gene matches: 6. The CDR3 extends over 17 amino acids. Germline V gene sequence: CDR1 KGHDR, CDR2 SFDVKD.

The table lists this clonotype with a few counts. This sequence joins TRBV29-1 and TRBJ2-3, with D unclear. Looked up from germline, CDR1 is SQVTM and CDR2 is ANQGSEA. CDR3 length: 11 residues. V was pared by 3 bases and J by 2 bases, with 3 bases between. CDR3: CSVENTDTQYF. The CDR3 DNA reads TGCAGCGTTGAGAACACAGATACGCAGTATTTT.

The gene calls are TRBV20-1 and TRBJ2-5; 11 positions match TRBD2. The CDR3 has 17 residues. J gave up 5 bases and V 1 base, and 12 bases lay outside the gene matches. The germline V gene encodes CDR1 DFQATT and CDR2 SNEGSKA (reference sequence). The CDR3 bases are TGCAGTGCTAGAGGGTCAGGACTAGCGGGTACCGTTGAGACCCAGTACTTC. Amino acids: CSARGSGLAGTVETQYF.

The table lists this clonotype with a few counts. This chain links TRBV7-2 with TRBJ2-7; D is unresolved. In germline, CDR1 is SGHTA, CDR2 FQGNSA. V was pared by 0 bases and J by 1 base, with 16 bases between. CDR3 size: 17 residues. The CDR3 protein is CASSLASAVLQSYEQYF. The CDR3 bases are TGTGCCAGCAGCTTAGCGTCAGCAGTGCTACAATCCTACGAGCAGTACTTC. Drawing the rest from reference TRBV7-2 and TRBJ2-7, the complete variable domain is GAGVSQSPSNKVTEKGKDVELRCDPISGHTALYWYRQSLGQGLEFLIYFQGNSAPDKSGLPSDRFSAERTGGSVSTLTIQRTQQEDSAVYLCASSLASAVLQSYEQYFGPGTRLTVT.

The chain uses TRBV20-1 and TRBJ2-3; D unclear. CDR1 and CDR2 from the germline V gene are DFQATT and SNEGSKA (reference sequence). The CDR3 runs to 15 residues. V lost 3 bases to trimming and J lost 2 bases, with 15 bases between them. DNA of the CDR3: TGCAGTGCTAGTACCCCCATCGAGGACACAGATACGCAGTATTTT. It translates to CSASTPIEDTDTQYF.

The chain joins TRBV7-2 to TRBJ2-2, with 9 bases aligning to TRBD2. This CDR3 is built from 16 residues. CDR1 is SGHTA and CDR2 is FQGNSA in the germline V gene. J gave up 2 bases and V 4 bases, and 5 bases lay outside the gene matches. The CDR3 coding sequence is TGTGCCAGCAGCTCCGCCGGGACTAGCAACACCGGGGAGCTGTTTTTT. Its translation: CASSSAGTSNTGELFF.

This clonotype was picked up a small number of times. The chain combines TRBV29-1 with TRBJ1-2; D may be TRBD1 (6 bases). V was cut by 6 bases and J by 6 bases, with 14 bases left in between. The germline V gene encodes CDR1 SQVTM and CDR2 ANQGSEA. There are 12 residues in the CDR3. CDR3 sequence (DNA): TGCAGCGTCCGTGGGGCAGGGGATGGCTACACCTTC. This gives the protein CSVRGAGDGYTF.

The rearrangement links TRBV20-1 to TRBJ2-6; TRBD2 is a possible D gene (6 bases). Trimming stripped 6 bases from V and 4 bases from J, with 25 bases between. The CDR3 sequence is 18 residues long. Germline CDR1 is DFQATT and CDR2 is SNEGSKA (reference sequence). DNA for the CDR3: TGCAGTGCGGGAGGTAGGGGCGCAATGACTTCGGGGGCCAACGTCCTGACTTTC. This translates into CSAGGRGAMTSGANVLTF.

The rearrangement uses TRBV2 and TRBJ1-4; D is undetermined. Germline CDR1 and CDR2: SNHLY and FYNNEI. V was shortened by 6 bases and J by 5 bases, with 7 bases between the two germline ends. The CDR3 spans 12 residues. CDR3 DNA: TGTGCCAGCAGAGTTGGAAATGAAAAACTGTTTTTT. It yields the protein CASRVGNEKLFF.

This clonotype showed up just a few times. This chain connects TRBV5-1 to TRBJ1-5; D is undetermined. The CDR3 has 14 residues. Trimming shortened V by 2 bases and J by 3 bases, and 9 bases separated the two germline ends. Per the germline V gene, CDR1 is SGHRS and CDR2 is YFSETQ. CDR3 coding DNA: TGCGCCAGCAGCTTTGACGGCATCAATCAGCCCCAGCATTTT. Protein: CASSFDGINQPQHF. The full variable domain, with the rest looked up from reference TRBV5-1 and TRBJ1-5, is KAGVTQTPRYLIKTRGQQVTLSCSPISGHRSVSWYQQTPGQGLQFLFEYFSETQRNKGNFPGRFSGRQFSNSRSEMNVSTLELGDSALYLCASSFDGINQPQHFGDGTRLSIL.

This clonotype was seen at least ten times. The chain joins TRBV20-1 to TRBJ2-3; 8 nucleotides match TRBD2. The CDR3 runs to 17 residues. Germline V gives CDR1 DFQATT, CDR2 SNEGSKA (reference sequence). With V trimmed by 2 bases and J by 1 base, 11 bases remained unmatched. In DNA, the CDR3 is TGCAGTGCTAGAACCCCTAGCGGGTGGGATGGCACAGATACGCAGTATTTT. Its protein is CSARTPSGWDGTDTQYF.

This clonotype showed up just a few times. This chain links TRBV15 with TRBJ2-7; TRBD2 might be the D (5 bases). The CDR3 runs to 14 residues. Germline CDR1 and CDR2: LNHNV and YYDKDF (reference sequence). Trimming left V 0 bases short and J 4 bases short, with 10 bases between. CDR3 in DNA: TGTGCCACCAGCAGAGATAGGCGGGTATACGAGCAGTACTTC. Amino acid sequence: CATSRDRRVYEQYF.

This clonotype was observed many times. This may be a read error, as it is one base from a much larger clone. The CDR3 region has the DNA TGTGCCAGCAGCTTATGGGGGAATGAGCAGTTCTTC. This sequence encodes CASSLWGNEQFF. This sequence joins TRBV7-9 and TRBJ2-1, with D possibly being TRBD1 or TRBD2 (5 bases each). Germline V gene sequence: CDR1 SEHNR, CDR2 FQNEAQ (reference sequence). The V and J ends lost 2 bases and 7 bases respectively, with 6 bases between them. The CDR3 covers 12 residues.

This clonotype was seen a few times. The V call is TRBV5-1, the J call TRBJ2-5; maybe TRBD1 (5 bases). The germline gives CDR1 SGHRS, CDR2 YFSETQ. The V end lost 4 bases, the J end lost 7 bases, and 17 bases lay between the germline ends. The CDR3 contains 14 residues. The CDR3 protein is CASSPGSQRGTQYF. The CDR3 coding sequence is TGCGCCAGCAGCCCTGGGTCCCAAAGGGGGACCCAGTACTTC.

In this sample, this clonotype turned up many times. The J gene is TRBJ1-2, the V gene TRBV6-2 or TRBV6-3; D may be TRBD1 (5 bases). The CDR3 consists of 13 residues. The V and J ends lost 2 bases and 6 bases respectively, with 10 bases between them. Germline CDR1 is MNHEY and CDR2 is SVGEGT. CDR3 region: CASSYRQGDGYTF. The DNA of the CDR3 is TGTGCCAGCAGTTACCGCCAGGGAGATGGCTACACCTTC.

This clonotype was counted only a few times. The chain is built from TRBV6-1 and TRBJ2-7; 9 bases align to TRBD1. V was pared by 6 bases and J by 0 bases, with 6 bases of the junction left unmatched. CDR1 and CDR2 from the germline V gene are MNHNS and SASEGT. The CDR3 extends over 15 amino acids. Written as DNA, the CDR3 is TGTGCCAGCAGGCACGGGACAGGGATCTCCTACGAGCAGTACTTC. Its translation is CASRHGTGISYEQYF.

This clonotype was seen many times. The chain carries TRBV5-6 and TRBJ2-4; 10 positions match TRBD2. After removal of 2 bases from V and 1 base from J, the junction contained 15 bases not matched to a gene. The CDR3 length is 20 residues. Germline V lookup: CDR1 SGHDT, CDR2 YYEEEE. CDR3 DNA: TGTGCCAGCAGCTTCCCGTCTAGCGGGAGAAGGGGACTCGCCAAAAACATTCAGTACTTC. Translated, it gives CASSFPSSGRRGLAKNIQYF.

This clonotype was observed many times. J is TRBJ1-1 and V is TRBV6-1; 9 bases agree with TRBD1. V shed 8 bases, J shed 4 bases, and the junction held 20 bases outside the gene matches. CDR3 length equals 18 residues. Germline assignment: CDR1 MNHNS and CDR2 SASEGT. The CDR3 DNA sequence: TGTGCCAGCTTAACTACAAGGGAATACAGGGGGCGCAGCACTGAAGCTTTCTTT. This codes for CASLTTREYRGRSTEAFF.

This clonotype occurred once. Given a much more abundant clone one base away, this may be a read error. CDR3 sequence: CASSSASGGTDTQYF. The DNA for the CDR3 is TGTGCCAGCAGCTCGGCTAGCGGGGGCACAGATACGCAGTATTTT. The rearrangement uses TRBV7-9 and TRBJ2-3, with 9 nucleotides matching TRBD2. Per the germline V gene, CDR1 is SEHNR and CDR2 is FQNEAQ (reference sequence). The CDR3 is 15 residues long. The ends lost 4 bases at V and 1 base at J; junction bases unmatched: 3. Together with reference TRBV7-9 and TRBJ2-3, the CDR3 gives the full variable domain: DTGVSQNPRHKITKRGQNVTFRCDPISEHNRLYWYRQTLGQGPEFLTYFQNEAQLEKSRLLSDRFSAERPKGSFSTLEIQRTEQGDSAMYLCASSSASGGTDTQYFGPGTRLTVL.

In its sample, this clonotype was seen many times. The chain links TRBV5-1 to TRBJ1-5; tentative D call: TRBD1 (6 bases). Trimming stripped 4 bases from V and 1 base from J, with 9 bases between. CDR1 is SGHRS, CDR2 YFSETQ, per germline. The CDR3 extends over 14 amino acids. CDR3 protein: CASSPGTSNQPQHF. Written as DNA, the CDR3 is TGCGCCAGCAGCCCCGGGACAAGCAATCAGCCCCAGCATTTT.

There are many counts of this clonotype. The chain combines TRBV20-1 with TRBJ2-3; D is perhaps TRBD1 or TRBD2 (5 bases each). V was trimmed by 6 bases and J by 0 bases, leaving 10 bases between them. The CDR3 has 13 amino acids. Germline V gene sequence: CDR1 DFQATT, CDR2 SNEGSKA (reference sequence). CDR3 loop: CSAPGPSTDTQYF. The CDR3 DNA is TGCAGTGCCCCGGGACCGAGCACAGATACGCAGTATTTT.